This section outlines one TCR beta chain sequence together with its context. Its antigen is as yet unknown. Germline CDR1 and CDR2: SGHAT and FQNNGV. V shed 6 bases, J shed 8 bases, and the junction held 9 bases outside the gene matches. The CDR3 is 14 residues long. With 60 Vbeta and 13 Jbeta primers, the PCR was carried out. Sequencing was performed with immunoSEQ multiplex PCR; in TCRdb, only in-frame clones are kept and a portion is missing. Of 15,000 to 20,000 clones listed, roughly 75% are singletons. This record belongs to a study of cytomegalovirus exposure and HLA in healthy donors. General observations from the study: Rates of TCR association differed by HLA locus in a later analysis, with DRB1 highest and HLA-C lowest. Overall, around 150 TCR beta chains were annotated as cytomegalovirus-associated. High sensitivity and specificity were reportedly achieved when the classifier diagnosed cytomegalovirus status.

This TCR was recovered from a man younger than 35 in good health and CMV-seronegative. Sequencing input: PBMCs. The genes are TRBV11-2 and TRBJ1-4; 7 nucleotides match TRBD1. The CDR3 sequence: CASSFTGVREKLFF. The CDR3 DNA reads as TGTGCCAGCAGTTTCACAGGGGTACGGGAAAAACTGTTTTTT.